The source of this TCR beta chain is a study of identical twins. Overall study results and limits: Modelling approaches yielded underestimates of out-of-frame TCR alpha sharing between monozygotic twins. Instead of following the same donors, the conclusions were based on cross-sectional statistical analysis.

This clonotype has ten or more counts. What it binds is unknown. The germline gene is not matched at one end of the junction; a read error may be the cause. TCRdb fed the 5' RACE reads into MiXCR, producing one record per CDR3 protein. Of under 800,000 distinct CDR3 sequences in the sample, 20% to 25% were seen once. This CDR3 comprises 15 residues. Looked up from germline, CDR1 is LGHDT and CDR2 is YNNKEL (reference sequence). These data were also reused for a study on T cells expressing NK-cell markers. That report notes: Questions lingered over whether expanded NKG2C+ T cell clones were HCMV-specific.

This TCR derives from a woman aged 18 to 35 in good health. The chain combines TRBV3-1 with TRBJ1-6; D is unresolved. The sequenced material came from PBMCs. This CDR3 is CASSEEGIGNSPLHF. CDR3 nucleotide sequence: TGTGCCAGCAGCGAAGAGGGTATCGGTAATTCACCCCTCCACTTT.